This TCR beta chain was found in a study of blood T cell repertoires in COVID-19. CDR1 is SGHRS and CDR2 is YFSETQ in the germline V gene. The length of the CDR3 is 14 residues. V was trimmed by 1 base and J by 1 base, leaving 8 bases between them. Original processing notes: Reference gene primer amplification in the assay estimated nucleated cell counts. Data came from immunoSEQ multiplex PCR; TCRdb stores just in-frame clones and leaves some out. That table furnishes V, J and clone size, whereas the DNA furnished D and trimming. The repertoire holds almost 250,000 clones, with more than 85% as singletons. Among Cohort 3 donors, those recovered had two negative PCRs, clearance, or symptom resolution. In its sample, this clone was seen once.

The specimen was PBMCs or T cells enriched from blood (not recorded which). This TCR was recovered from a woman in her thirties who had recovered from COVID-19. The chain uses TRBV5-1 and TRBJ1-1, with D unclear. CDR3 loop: CASSLNTGNTEAFF. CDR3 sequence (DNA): TGCGCCAGCAGCTTGAATACGGGGAACACTGAAGCTTTCTTT.